The 27 T cell receptor beta chains presented below share a single source sample, sequenced in a study of T cell responses to AZD1222 COVID-19 vaccine (dated by TCRdb to the early 2020s). Sample time point, as interpreted from the label and publication: baseline before first vaccination. Libraries were constructed by the immunoSEQ multiplex PCR assay. Held by TCRdb, this immuneACCESS table contains in-frame sequences only and omits some clones. Under half of the omission traces to an unresolved V gene where checked; the cause of the rest is unknown. The sample table lists 140,000 to 150,000 clones, 85% to 95% of them with a count of one. The ten biggest clones cover about 2.1% of the sample. Here the sequenced sample was peripheral blood, taken on day 0 of AZD1222 vaccination. The receptors stem from an adult in good health.

The chain carries TRBV13 and TRBJ1-3; D may be TRBD1 (6 bases). Germline loops: CDR1 PRHDT, CDR2 FYEKMQ (reference sequence). The V end lost 5 bases, the J end lost 2 bases, and 10 bases lay between the germline ends. This CDR3 has 14 residues. This CDR3 reads CASSPRDTGNTIYF. The CDR3 region has the DNA TGTGCCAGCAGCCCCAGGGACACTGGAAACACCATATATTTT.

This rearrangement joins TRBV6-6 to TRBJ1-1; 9 bases are shared with TRBD1. The CDR3 consists of 14 residues. V lost 6 bases, J lost 3 bases, and 5 bases stayed unmatched. Per germline, CDR1 MNHNY and CDR2 SVGAGI (reference sequence). The CDR3 here is CASRNRGPDTEAFF. CDR3 DNA: TGTGCCAGCAGGAACAGGGGGCCCGACACTGAAGCTTTCTTT.

The chain employs TRBV5-6 and TRBJ1-1; TRBD1 might be the D (5 bases). The germline gives CDR1 SGHDT, CDR2 YYEEEE. Between the trimmed V and J ends, which lost 3 bases and 4 bases, there was a span of 16 bases. The CDR3 runs to 15 residues. In DNA form, the CDR3 reads TGTGCCAGCAGCTCCCGCCGATCGGGGGGCACTGAAGCTTTCTTT. Translated, it gives CASSSRRSGGTEAFF.

The chain has TRBV11-2 and TRBJ1-4; a possible D gene is TRBD1 (6 bases). The CDR3 is 16 residues long. Deletions cut 5 bases from V and 3 bases from J, with 16 bases between. The germline V gene has CDR1 SGHAT and CDR2 FQNNGV. The CDR3: CASSHGQLPPNEKLFF. In DNA, the CDR3 is TGTGCCAGCAGCCATGGACAGCTCCCCCCTAATGAAAAACTGTTTTTT.

The gene calls are TRBV3-1 (or the pseudogene TRBV3-2) and TRBJ2-7; 9 positions match TRBD1. Germline V lookup: CDR1 LGHDT, CDR2 YNNKEL (reference sequence). CDR3 length: 16 amino acids. V shed 0 bases and J 4 bases; nucleotides not matched to a gene: 7. The CDR3 sequence is CASSQEKGTGRYEQYF. The DNA of the CDR3 is TGTGCCAGCAGCCAAGAAAAAGGGACAGGGAGGTACGAGCAGTACTTC.

This clone has just one count. The chain is built from TRBV5-8 and TRBJ1-3; D ambiguous. The CDR3 totals 15 residues. CDR1 is SGHTS, CDR2 YDEGEE, per germline. V dropped 1 base and J dropped 0 bases, with 8 bases sitting between them. CDR3 residues: CASSLKQPSGNTIYF. The CDR3 bases are TGTGCCAGCAGCTTGAAGCAGCCCTCTGGAAACACCATATATTTT.

The chain is built from TRBV6-6 and TRBJ1-2, with D maybe TRBD1 (6 bases). V shed 5 bases and J shed 5 bases, with 21 bases lying between them. Germline V gives CDR1 MNHNY, CDR2 SVGAGI (reference sequence). This CDR3 region has 16 residues. The CDR3 reads CASSAREWGAGYGYTF. CDR3 coding DNA: TGTGCCAGCAGTGCCCGCGAGTGGGGGGCGGGATATGGCTACACCTTC.

V gene TRBV19 combines with J gene TRBJ2-7; D might be TRBD1 (5 bases). The CDR3 is 12 residues long. Germline CDR1 is LNHDA and CDR2 is SQIVND (reference sequence). The ends were cut back, 3 bases at V and 5 bases at J, with 8 bases in the middle. This CDR3 reads CASSIWGHEQYF. In DNA form, the CDR3 reads TGTGCCAGTAGTATCTGGGGCCACGAGCAGTACTTC.

The chain couples TRBV6-5 to TRBJ2-7, with 9 bases lining up with TRBD2. CDR3 length: 13 residues. Germline-derived CDR1 and CDR2 are MNHEY and SVGAGI. V was clipped by 6 bases and J by 3 bases; unmatched bases: 3. CDR3 bases: TGTGCCAGCAGGATGACTAGCGGCTACGAGCAGTACTTC. Translation: CASRMTSGYEQYF.

This chain uses TRBV19 with TRBJ2-5; no definite D call. The CDR3 runs to 13 residues. Trimming took off 1 base at V and 5 bases at J, with 8 bases between the two ends. Per the germline V gene, CDR1 is LNHDA and CDR2 is SQIVND (reference sequence). CDR3 residues: CASSIGAPETQYF. As DNA, the CDR3 is TGTGCCAGTAGTATAGGGGCCCCGGAGACCCAGTACTTC.

This clone was picked up one time. V gene TRBV21-1 combines with J gene TRBJ1-2. TRBV21-1 is an annotated pseudogene. The CDR3 is 15 amino acids. CDR3: CASSKVLDDNYGYTF. DNA of the CDR3: TGTGCCAGCAGCAAAGTCCTGGACGATAACTATGGCTACACCTTC.

This clone was observed a handful of times. The CDR3 nucleotides are TGTGCCAGCAGCCCCACCGGGCTCGTCGAGCAGTACTTC. It yields the protein CASSPTGLVEQYF. The rearrangement uses TRBV3-1 (or the pseudogene TRBV3-2) and TRBJ2-7; D not resolved. CDR1 and CDR2 (germline): LGHDT, YNNKEL (reference sequence). With 4 bases removed from V and 6 bases from J, the gap between germline ends came to 13 bases. This CDR3 contains 13 residues.

The chain uses TRBV9 and TRBJ1-2, with 7 positions matching TRBD1. V lost 3 bases to trimming and J lost 0 bases; unmatched junction nucleotides: 11. The CDR3 is 17 amino acids. Germline V lookup: CDR1 SGDLS, CDR2 YYNGEE. The CDR3 bases are TGTGCCAGCAGCGGGGGACAGAAGAGCCGAACTAACTATGGCTACACCTTC. It yields the protein CASSGGQKSRTNYGYTF.

This chain joins TRBV3-1 (or the pseudogene TRBV3-2) and TRBJ2-3; 7 positions match TRBD2. The CDR3 loop spans 14 amino acids. Germline V lookup: CDR1 LGHDT, CDR2 YNNKEL (reference sequence). Trimming took 4 bases from V and 8 from J; bases not matched to a gene: 9. Here the CDR3 reads CASSPRGGGATQYF. The CDR3 DNA is TGTGCCAGCAGCCCTCGGGGCGGGGGAGCTACGCAGTATTTT.

The gene calls are TRBV27 and TRBJ2-7, with TRBD1 matching 8 bases. There are 15 residues in the CDR3. V shed 2 bases and J 6 bases; nucleotides not matched to a gene: 9. Germline CDR1 reads MNHEY; CDR2 reads SMNVEV (reference sequence). CDR3 region: CASSLRGQGSFEQYF. DNA for the CDR3: TGTGCCAGCAGTTTAAGAGGACAGGGCTCATTCGAGCAGTACTTC.

V usage is TRBV5-1 and J usage is TRBJ1-3, with D unresolved. Germline V gives CDR1 SGHRS, CDR2 YFSETQ. V lost 1 base and J lost 2, with 13 bases in between. The CDR3 loop spans 16 amino acids. CDR3: CASSLTAGSAGNTIYF. The CDR3, as DNA: TGCGCCAGCAGCTTGACGGCGGGGTCTGCTGGAAACACCATATATTTT.

The chain has TRBV9 and TRBJ1-6; D is ambiguous. Germline V gene data show CDR1 as SGDLS and CDR2 as YYNGEE. Trimming pared 0 bases from V and 10 bases from J, leaving 11 bases between. The CDR3 sequence is 14 residues long. The CDR3 spells CASSVEGGRSPLHF. CDR3 bases: TGTGCCAGCAGCGTAGAAGGCGGAAGATCACCCCTCCACTTT.

About this clone itself: A read error may produce the germline difference seen at one junction end. The rearrangement links TRBV7-6 to TRBJ2-1; no firm D call. Germline values: CDR1 SGHVS, CDR2 FNYEAQ. The CDR3 spans 14 residues. The CDR3 loop is CANSLLLTRNEQFF. CDR3 sequence (DNA): TGTGCCAACAGCTTACTCCTCACTCGGAATGAGCAGTTCTTC.

The CDR3 is CASSSPGLAGGGSRETQYF. CDR3 DNA: TGTGCCAGCTCATCGCCGGGACTAGCGGGAGGGGGTTCGCGAGAGACCCAGTACTTC. The chain couples TRBV18 to TRBJ2-5, with 16 positions matching TRBD2. V lost 5 bases and J lost 4; bases outside the gene matches: 13. Germline V gene sequence: CDR1 KGHSH, CDR2 LQKENI. The CDR3 length is 19 residues.

This chain uses TRBV5-1 with TRBJ1-3; D gene unclear. The germline V and J ends were trimmed by 0 bases and 5 bases, with 9 bases remaining between them. Germline lookup yields CDR1 SGHRS and CDR2 YFSETQ. This CDR3 has 14 residues. CDR3 residues: CASSLDGLRNTIYF. The CDR3 DNA sequence: TGCGCCAGCAGCTTGGATGGATTACGAAACACCATATATTTT. The variable domain in full, completed from reference TRBV5-1 and TRBJ1-3, reads KAGVTQTPRYLIKTRGQQVTLSCSPISGHRSVSWYQQTPGQGLQFLFEYFSETQRNKGNFPGRFSGRQFSNSRSEMNVSTLELGDSALYLCASSLDGLRNTIYFGEGSWLTVV.

This clone was detected only a few times. The genes are TRBV30 and TRBJ2-5, with a tentative D call TRBD2 (5 bases). Germline V gives CDR1 GTSNPN, CDR2 SVGIG (reference sequence). The V gene lost 5 bases and the J gene lost 4 bases, with 14 bases spanning the gap. The CDR3 covers 13 residues. The CDR3 spells CAWAEDSTETQYF. In DNA form, the CDR3 reads TGTGCCTGGGCGGAGGACTCGACAGAGACCCAGTACTTC.

The CDR3 spells CASSVEGYADTQYF. The CDR3 DNA reads TGTGCCAGCAGCGTAGAAGGGTACGCAGATACGCAGTATTTT. This rearrangement joins TRBV9 to TRBJ2-3, with D uncertain. Germline CDR1 SGDLS, CDR2 YYNGEE. The CDR3 loop spans 14 amino acids. V lost 0 bases to trimming and J lost 4 bases, with 9 bases between them.

As regards this clone: Other DNA sequences from this sample encode an identical CDR3 as well. V is TRBV30 and J is TRBJ1-1; D is ambiguous. Germline lookup yields CDR1 GTSNPN and CDR2 SVGIG (reference sequence). This CDR3 region has 13 residues. V was clipped by 0 bases and J by 1 base, with 6 bases between them. The CDR3 bases are TGTGCCTGGAGTGTATCAGAGAACACTGAAGCTTTCTTT. This translates into CAWSVSENTEAFF.

V gene TRBV19 combines with J gene TRBJ1-3; 7 bases map to TRBD1. The germline gives CDR1 LNHDA, CDR2 SQIVND (reference sequence). CDR3 length: 17 amino acids. With V trimmed by 4 bases and J by 0 bases, 9 bases remained unmatched. CDR3 nucleotides: TGTGCCAGTAGTAAACAGACAGGGTTGCTCTCTGGAAACACCATATATTTT. The encoded protein is CASSKQTGLLSGNTIYF.

The CDR3 bases are TGTGCCAGCAGCGTATCACAGGGCGCAGGGAATGAGCAGTTCTTC. The encoded protein is CASSVSQGAGNEQFF. The chain links TRBV9 to TRBJ2-1; tentative D call: TRBD1 (6 bases). Germline CDR1 is SGDLS and CDR2 is YYNGEE. Trimming took 1 base from V and 7 from J, leaving 15 bases between them. The length of the CDR3 is 15 residues.

J is TRBJ2-7 and V is TRBV5-4, with 10 nucleotides matching TRBD2. Germline V gives CDR1 SGHNT, CDR2 YYREEE (reference sequence). Trimming at V came to 4 bases and at J to 0 bases, leaving 4 bases not matched to a gene. The CDR3 sequence is 15 residues long. As DNA, the CDR3 is TGTGCCAGCAGCGTAGCGGGAGGTCCCTCCTACGAGCAGTACTTC. Its translation: CASSVAGGPSYEQYF.

J is TRBJ1-1 and V is TRBV3-1 (or the pseudogene TRBV3-2); D gene uncertain. Trimming pared 1 base from V and 6 bases from J, leaving 12 bases between. The CDR3 is 14 amino acids. In germline, CDR1 is LGHDT, CDR2 YNNKEL (reference sequence). The CDR3 DNA reads as TGTGCCAGCAGCCAAGGGGGATTCCCTGCTGAAGCTTTCTTT. It specifies CASSQGGFPAEAFF.